This T cell receptor beta chain was retrieved from a study of Tregs in tolerant kidney transplant recipients. The study's findings and limits: Biological reproducibility was not directly addressed, but technical replication error appeared minimal. The most relevant donor-specific Treg TCRbeta repertoire apparently came from expansion with activated donor B cells.

About this clone itself: Its antigen is still unknown.

TCRdb keeps only in-frame clones here, not all; method: immunoSEQ multiplex PCR. The data contain about 240,000 clones, more than 65% of them singletons. Thawed PBMCs were FACS-sorted into unstimulated CD4+CD25+CD127- regulatory T cells, CD4+CD25- non-regulatory cells, CD4 and CD8 cells. This CDR3 contains 18 residues. Trimming left V 1 base short and J 0 bases short, with 18 bases between. Germline V CDR1 and CDR2: SGHVS, FNYEAQ. This sequence joins TRBV7-6 and TRBJ2-5; D may be TRBD1 (6 bases). The source is a human donor in good health. Material for sequencing was CD4+ T cells from blood. The CDR3 DNA sequence: TGTGCCAGCAGCTTAGGTCTTCGGGACACCGAGTACCAAGAGACCCAGTACTTC. This gives the protein CASSLGLRDTEYQETQYF.